What follows are 20 T cell receptor beta chains derived from one specimen sequenced in a study of a mutant IDH1 vaccine in newly diagnosed glioma. Stated time point: week 23, last vaccination. Doses consisted of 300 ug of mutant IDH1 20-mer peptide each, paired with topical imiquimod. Repertoires were generated with immunoSEQ multiplex PCR, while TCRdb's copy carries only in-frame clones and drops some. This sample has about 72,000 clones, with 84% found just once. Antigens of these TCRs are unknown. Sequences were derived from PBMCs, sampled from a glioma patient whose treatment included an IDH1 peptide vaccine. The receptors originated from a man aged 18 to 29 with glioma.

The V and J genes are TRBV5-1 and TRBJ1-1; no definite D call. Germline CDR1 reads SGHRS; CDR2 reads YFSETQ. The V gene lost 0 bases and the J gene lost 4 bases, with 10 bases spanning the gap. CDR3 size: 14 residues. CDR3 nucleotide sequence: TGCGCCAGCAGCTTGGTGTGGAGGGCCACTGAAGCTTTCTTT. Encoded protein: CASSLVWRATEAFF.

The chain has TRBV27 and TRBJ1-1; 9 bases are a match to TRBD1. Per germline, CDR1 MNHEY and CDR2 SMNVEV (reference sequence). V was pared by 5 bases and J by 3 bases, with 7 bases of the junction left unmatched. The CDR3 is made up of 15 amino acids. CDR3 protein: CASSPSGQGYTEAFF. CDR3 bases: TGTGCCAGCAGTCCCAGCGGACAGGGGTACACTGAAGCTTTCTTT.

This chain joins TRBV28 and TRBJ1-1; D not certain. CDR3 length equals 11 residues. V shed 3 bases and J shed 8 bases, with 7 bases lying between them. Germline-derived CDR1 and CDR2 are MDHEN and SYDVKM. CDR3 region: CASSLRREAFF. In DNA form, the CDR3 reads TGTGCCAGCAGTTTGAGGAGGGAAGCTTTCTTT. The full variable domain, with the rest looked up from reference TRBV28 and TRBJ1-1, is DVKVTQSSRYLVKRTGEKVFLECVQDMDHENMFWYRQDPGLGLRLIYFSYDVKMKEKGDIPEGYSVSREKKERFSLILESASTNQTSMYLCASSLRREAFFGQGTRLTVV.

This chain links TRBV30 with TRBJ2-3; 7 bases fit TRBD2. V shed 4 bases, J shed 3 bases, and the junction held 7 bases outside the gene matches. Per the germline V gene, CDR1 is GTSNPN and CDR2 is SVGIG (reference sequence). The CDR3 length is 14 residues. The DNA of the CDR3 is TGTGCCTGGAACGGGGAGGGCCTAACAGATACGCAGTATTTT. Amino acid sequence: CAWNGEGLTDTQYF.

The chain links TRBV6-5 to TRBJ1-1; D is uncertain. CDR3 length: 14 residues. The germline V gene has CDR1 MNHEY and CDR2 SVGAGI. V lost 0 bases, J lost 6 bases, and 11 bases lay in between. CDR3 DNA sequence: TGTGCCAGCAGTTACTCGTCGCCTAGCGCTGAAGCTTTCTTT. It translates to CASSYSSPSAEAFF.

The chain recombines TRBV5-1 with TRBJ2-2; D perhaps matches TRBD2 (5 bases). Looked up from germline, CDR1 is SGHRS and CDR2 is YFSETQ. The CDR3 totals 17 residues. V gave up 0 bases and J gave up 5 bases, with 17 bases separating them. CDR3 DNA sequence: TGCGCCAGCAGCTTGGTAGCTCGAGGGAGAGGAACCGGGGAGCTGTTTTTT. Protein: CASSLVARGRGTGELFF.

The CDR3 sequence: CASRLHTDTQYF. DNA of the CDR3: TGTGCCAGCAGGTTACACACAGATACGCAGTATTTT. The V gene is TRBV2, the J gene TRBJ2-3; D remains unclear. The germline V and J ends were trimmed by 6 bases and 2 bases, with 6 bases remaining between them. The CDR3 is 12 residues long. CDR1 and CDR2 (germline): SNHLY, FYNNEI.

The chain recombines TRBV5-5 with TRBJ1-1; D not certain. CDR3 length: 12 amino acids. Germline CDR1 is SGHKS and CDR2 is YYEKEE (reference sequence). Between the trimmed V and J ends, which lost 0 bases and 4 bases, there was a span of 4 bases. The CDR3 sequence: CASSLGSTEAFF. In DNA, the CDR3 is TGTGCCAGCAGCTTGGGAAGCACTGAAGCTTTCTTT.

The rearrangement joins TRBV7-9 to TRBJ2-5, with 8 bases that match TRBD2. The CDR3 loop spans 15 amino acids. J was trimmed by 3 bases and V by 5 bases; bases with no gene match: 8. Germline V gene data show CDR1 as SEHNR and CDR2 as FQNEAQ (reference sequence). This chain's CDR3 is CASSGRRGVKETQYF. The CDR3 DNA sequence: TGTGCCAGCAGCGGCCGGCGGGGGGTGAAAGAGACCCAGTACTTC. Variable domain in full (rest from reference TRBV7-9 and TRBJ2-5): DTGVSQNPRHKITKRGQNVTFRCDPISEHNRLYWYRQTLGQGPEFLTYFQNEAQLEKSRLLSDRFSAERPKGSFSTLEIQRTEQGDSAMYLCASSGRRGVKETQYFGPGTRLLVL.

This sequence joins TRBV28 and TRBJ1-2, with TRBD1 as a possible D gene (5 bases). The CDR3 covers 15 residues. V gave up 8 bases and J gave up 2 bases, with 18 bases separating them. Germline assignment: CDR1 MDHEN and CDR2 SYDVKM. The CDR3 nucleotides read TGTGCCAGCGCACTGACCGGGACGGCGAACTATGGCTACACCTTC. Encoded protein: CASALTGTANYGYTF.

The chain recombines TRBV9 with TRBJ1-1; 11 bases fit TRBD1. Germline V gene data show CDR1 as SGDLS and CDR2 as YYNGEE. The CDR3 loop spans 19 amino acids. V lost 3 bases to trimming and J lost 1 base; unmatched junction nucleotides: 14. The CDR3 nucleotides read TGTGCCAGCAGCGGTGGGACAGGGGGTCCCGGGTTGGGGAACACTGAAGCTTTCTTT. Protein: CASSGGTGGPGLGNTEAFF. The variable domain in full, with the rest retrieved from reference TRBV9 and TRBJ1-1, is DSGVTQTPKHLITATGQRVTLRCSPRSGDLSVYWYQQSLDQGLQFLIQYYNGEERAKGNILERFSAQQFPDLHSELNLSSLELGDSALYFCASSGGTGGPGLGNTEAFFGQGTRLTVV.

V usage is TRBV5-1 and J usage is TRBJ1-1; D is unclear. CDR1 and CDR2 (germline): SGHRS, YFSETQ. The CDR3 length is 17 residues. V dropped 0 bases and J dropped 0 bases, with 15 bases sitting between them. CDR3 in DNA: TGCGCCAGCAGCTTGGTGGGAGGGCGAAACATGAACACTGAAGCTTTCTTT. Its protein product is CASSLVGGRNMNTEAFF.

The V gene is TRBV19, the J gene TRBJ1-1; 10 nucleotides line up with TRBD1. The CDR3 contains 14 residues. Trimming took 5 bases from V and 5 from J; bases not matched to a gene: 5. Germline V gives CDR1 LNHDA, CDR2 SQIVND (reference sequence). The CDR3 DNA is TGTGCCAGTAGTTTTCCGGGACAGGGGACTGAAGCTTTCTTT. It specifies CASSFPGQGTEAFF.

The rearrangement links TRBV5-1 to TRBJ1-5; D may be TRBD1 (6 bases). V dropped 5 bases and J dropped 4 bases, with 13 bases sitting between them. CDR3 size: 14 residues. Germline CDR1 reads SGHRS; CDR2 reads YFSETQ. The CDR3 loop reads CASSLRGDNQPQHF. The CDR3 DNA reads as TGCGCCAGCAGTCTAAGGGGGGATAATCAGCCCCAGCATTTT. The variable domain in full, completed from reference TRBV5-1 and TRBJ1-5, reads KAGVTQTPRYLIKTRGQQVTLSCSPISGHRSVSWYQQTPGQGLQFLFEYFSETQRNKGNFPGRFSGRQFSNSRSEMNVSTLELGDSALYLCASSLRGDNQPQHFGDGTRLSIL.

By its share, this clone is medium-sized (0.01 to 0.1%). The rearrangement joins TRBV28 to TRBJ2-7, with 7 nucleotides matching TRBD1. V was pared by 3 bases and J by 0 bases, with 5 bases of the junction left unmatched. This CDR3 comprises 15 residues. Germline V gene data show CDR1 as MDHEN and CDR2 as SYDVKM. The CDR3, as DNA: TGTGCCAGCAGTTTTGGGACAGCCGACTCCTACGAGCAGTACTTC. Protein: CASSFGTADSYEQYF. Full variable domain (outside the CDR3, taken from reference TRBV28 and TRBJ2-7): DVKVTQSSRYLVKRTGEKVFLECVQDMDHENMFWYRQDPGLGLRLIYFSYDVKMKEKGDIPEGYSVSREKKERFSLILESASTNQTSMYLCASSFGTADSYEQYFGPGTRLTVT.

This clone was observed once. The gene calls are TRBV2 and TRBJ1-1; D is unclear. The CDR3 has 15 residues. V shed 2 bases and J shed 3 bases, with 13 bases lying between them. Germline V lookup: CDR1 SNHLY, CDR2 FYNNEI. In nucleotides, the CDR3 is TGTGCCAGCAGTGAATCTCCGGTCGGTGACACTGAAGCTTTCTTT. It specifies CASSESPVGDTEAFF.

The chain has TRBV4-3 and TRBJ2-1, with 8 bases lining up with TRBD2. Looked up from germline, CDR1 is LGHNA and CDR2 is YSLEER. The CDR3 extends over 17 amino acids. Germline trimming cut 0 bases from V and 4 bases from J; bases unmatched to any gene: 8. The DNA of the CDR3 is TGCGCCAGCAGCCAAGATTTATTTCCTAGCGGGTACAATGAGCAGTTCTTC. Its translation: CASSQDLFPSGYNEQFF.

The genes are TRBV30 and TRBJ2-7; D may be TRBD1 or TRBD2 (5 bases each). Trimming left V 4 bases short and J 7 bases short, with 17 bases between. Germline V lookup: CDR1 GTSNPN, CDR2 SVGIG (reference sequence). CDR3 length: 13 amino acids. The CDR3 DNA sequence: TGTGCCTGGACGACGAGGGGCGGATTTGAGCAGTACTTC. This sequence encodes CAWTTRGGFEQYF.

The chain links TRBV7-2 to TRBJ2-3; 8 nucleotides line up with TRBD2. J gave up 7 bases and V 5 bases, and 14 bases lay outside the gene matches. CDR1 and CDR2 from the germline V gene are SGHTA and FQGNSA. The CDR3 spans 16 residues. As DNA, the CDR3 is TGTGCCAGCAGCCCCGCTTTCGGCGGGAGGATCAATACGCAGTATTTT. Translated, it gives CASSPAFGGRINTQYF.

The chain combines TRBV6-5 with TRBJ2-5; TRBD1 agrees at 7 bases. The CDR3 contains 15 residues. Germline lookup yields CDR1 MNHEY and CDR2 SVGAGI. V lost 0 bases to trimming and J lost 3 bases; unmatched junction nucleotides: 4. DNA of the CDR3: TGTGCCAGCAGTTACTCAAAGGGGGCGGAAGAGACCCAGTACTTC. Encoded protein: CASSYSKGAEETQYF.